This T cell receptor beta chain was sequenced in a study of T cell responses to AZD1222 COVID-19 vaccine. Study context: Pooled together were second doses at about 4 or about 12 weeks.

For this clone: The antigen is undetermined.

Repertoires were generated with immunoSEQ multiplex PCR, while TCRdb's copy carries only in-frame clones and drops some. This table has 140,000 to 150,000 clones, under 95% appearing once. Overall study results and limits: Spike-specific TCR depth and breadth grew after two AZD1222 doses. Reportedly, nearly half the spike-specific TCRs target unmutated variant regions.

Germline CDR1 SNHLY, CDR2 FYNNEI. This CDR3 is 16 amino acids long. The V and J ends lost 5 bases and 4 bases respectively, with 17 bases between them. The specimen was peripheral blood, collected on day 0 of AZD1222 vaccination. This receptor was obtained from an adult in good health. The chain links TRBV2 to TRBJ2-2; D is unclear. As DNA, the CDR3 is TGTGCCAGCAGTCTTCTTTTGGCCGCTCGCACCGGGGAGCTGTTTTTT. It codes for CASSLLLAARTGELFF.